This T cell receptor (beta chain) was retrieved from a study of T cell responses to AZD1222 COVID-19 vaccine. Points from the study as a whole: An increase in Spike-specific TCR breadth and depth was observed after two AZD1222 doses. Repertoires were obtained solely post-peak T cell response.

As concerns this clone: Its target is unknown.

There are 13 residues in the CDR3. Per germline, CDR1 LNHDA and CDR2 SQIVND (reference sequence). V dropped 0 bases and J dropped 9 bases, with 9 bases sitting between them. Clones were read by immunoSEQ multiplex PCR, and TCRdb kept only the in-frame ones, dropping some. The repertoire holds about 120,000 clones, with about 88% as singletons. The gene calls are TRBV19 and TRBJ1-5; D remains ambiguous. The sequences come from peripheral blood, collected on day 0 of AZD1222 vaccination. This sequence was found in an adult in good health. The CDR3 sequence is CASSIDPVAPQHF. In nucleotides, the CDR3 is TGTGCCAGTAGTATAGATCCGGTCGCGCCCCAGCATTTT.